Below, one T cell receptor (beta chain) is given with its context. Under the authors' procedure: Reference gene primer amplification gave nucleated cell count estimates. The protocol was immunoSEQ multiplex PCR, while the TCRdb copy is restricted to in-frame clones and leaves out a portion. D and trimming come from the DNA, and the V and J calls and clone size come from that table. The data hold over 300,000 clones, with around 80% observed a single time. This sample is drawn from a study of blood T cell repertoires in COVID-19. As for the study in general: Spain, Italy and the United States supplied samples that represented acute and convalescent COVID-19.

The TCR sequence derives from a woman aged 50 to 60 with acute or convalescent COVID-19. Input material: peripheral blood.

This CDR3 reads CASSLTAGLNTGELFF. The CDR3 DNA follows: TGTGCCAGCAGCCTCACAGCGGGGTTGAACACCGGGGAGCTGTTTTTT. V is TRBV9 and J is TRBJ2-2; 7 nucleotides line up with TRBD2. The trim removed 4 bases at V and 1 base at J, leaving 7 bases unmatched. This CDR3 spans 16 amino acids. Germline V gives CDR1 SGDLS, CDR2 YYNGEE.